A single sample is the source of the 29 T cell receptor beta chains below, sequenced in a study of CD8 T cells in ankylosing spondylitis. No antigen has been identified for these receptors. Study-level results: Ankylosing spondylitis blood seemed to carry a telltale TCR beta motif made of seven or eight highly homologous variants.

A single record per CDR3 protein comes from TCRdb applying MiXCR to the 5' RACE reads. The profile shows hundreds of thousands of distinct CDR3 sequences, around 16% of them singletons. Source material: blood, either unsorted or a sorted T cell fraction (not recorded which). These receptors all stem from a male donor with ankylosing spondylitis.

The rearrangement joins TRBV28 to TRBJ2-7; TRBD2 agrees at 8 bases. V lost 5 bases and J lost 2; bases outside the gene matches: 14. Germline CDR1 MDHEN, CDR2 SYDVKM. This CDR3 spans 17 amino acids. The CDR3 DNA follows: TGTGCCAGCAGTCCTTTGGGTACCCGGGAGGGAACCTACGAGCAGTACTTC. This encodes CASSPLGTREGTYEQYF.

This clonotype turned up a few times. V and J are TRBV27 and TRBJ2-5, with 7 bases lining up with TRBD1. The V gene's germline CDR1 is MNHEY and CDR2 SMNVEV (reference sequence). V lost 3 bases to trimming and J lost 5 bases; unmatched junction nucleotides: 6. This CDR3 is built from 14 residues. The CDR3 DNA is TGTGCCAGCAGTTTTTATGGGACAGCGGAGACCCAGTACTTC. It specifies CASSFYGTAETQYF.

In this sample, this clonotype turned up a few times. The chain combines TRBV9 with TRBJ2-1, with 8 positions matching TRBD1. Trimming removed 4 bases from V and 4 bases from J; junction bases left unmatched: 10. CDR3 length: 16 amino acids. Germline V lookup: CDR1 SGDLS, CDR2 YYNGEE. In DNA form, the CDR3 reads TGTGCCAGCAGCTTCCGATGGGACAGGACTTACAATGAGCAGTTCTTC. Protein sequence: CASSFRWDRTYNEQFF.

This clonotype was seen a few times. The J gene is TRBJ2-1, the V gene TRBV29-1; no reliable D call. CDR3 size: 15 residues. The V gene's germline CDR1 is SQVTM and CDR2 ANQGSEA. The germline V and J ends were trimmed by 6 bases and 6 bases, with 21 bases remaining between them. The chain's CDR3 is CSVPQVAFLPNEQFF. The DNA for the CDR3 is TGCAGCGTCCCCCAGGTAGCCTTTCTTCCCAATGAGCAGTTCTTC.

J is TRBJ1-2 and V is TRBV3-1; the D is unclear. Germline V gene sequence: CDR1 LGHDT, CDR2 YNNKEL (reference sequence). V was clipped by 0 bases and J by 4 bases, with 18 bases between them. The CDR3 spans 17 residues. The CDR3 loop reads CASSQDRVAFGLYGYTF. The CDR3, as DNA: TGTGCCAGCAGCCAAGATAGGGTAGCCTTCGGTCTCTATGGCTACACCTTC.

This clonotype was seen more than once but under ten times. The rearrangement joins TRBV19 to TRBJ2-7, with no clear D. The CDR3 covers 13 residues. Per germline, CDR1 LNHDA and CDR2 SQIVND (reference sequence). V was trimmed by 2 bases and J by 3 bases, leaving 8 bases between them. Here the CDR3 reads CASSIYSNYEQYF. The CDR3, as DNA: TGTGCCAGTAGTATATACTCGAACTACGAGCAGTACTTC.

This clonotype occurred a few times. The CDR3 nucleotides read TGTGCCAGCAGCTTAGCGGGGGCTATCACAGATACGCAGTATTTT. Protein: CASSLAGAITDTQYF. The V call is TRBV5-6, the J call TRBJ2-3, with 8 bases fitting TRBD2. J lost 2 bases, V lost 2 bases, and 4 bases had no gene match. The length of the CDR3 is 15 residues. From germline, CDR1 is SGHDT and CDR2 YYEEEE.

The V gene is TRBV4-1, the J gene TRBJ1-5, with 7 positions matching TRBD1. Per the germline V gene, CDR1 is MGHRA and CDR2 is YSYEKL. The length of the CDR3 is 15 residues. The V segment lost 2 bases and the J segment 4 bases; nucleotides outside the gene matches: 5. CDR3 sequence (DNA): TGCGCCAGCAGCCAAACAGGGGATAATAATCAGCCCCAGCATTTT. Amino acids: CASSQTGDNNQPQHF.

The rearrangement joins TRBV6-2 or TRBV6-3 to TRBJ1-1, with D possibly matching TRBD1 (5 bases). Deletions cut 2 bases from V and 0 bases from J, with 13 bases between. This CDR3 is built from 16 residues. Germline loops: CDR1 MNHEY, CDR2 SVGEGT. CDR3: CASSYVGAGLNTEAFF. CDR3 nucleotides: TGTGCCAGCAGTTACGTCGGGGCGGGCTTGAACACTGAAGCTTTCTTT.

This sequence joins TRBV2 and TRBJ2-5; TRBD2 matches at 12 bases. With V trimmed by 6 bases and J by 3 bases, 2 bases remained unmatched. Germline values: CDR1 SNHLY, CDR2 FYNNEI. This CDR3 is built from 14 residues. CDR3 sequence reads: CASSRLAGEETQYF. In DNA, the CDR3 is TGTGCCAGCAGCCGACTAGCGGGGGAAGAGACCCAGTACTTC.

This clonotype has a handful of counts. This chain joins TRBV3-1 and TRBJ2-1, with D possibly matching TRBD2 (5 bases). The CDR3 contains 16 residues. Trimming stripped 3 bases from V and 4 bases from J, with 16 bases between. Germline V lookup: CDR1 LGHDT, CDR2 YNNKEL (reference sequence). CDR3 in DNA: TGTGCCAGCAGCCATGAGCCCGGGATTCTTTACAATGAGCAGTTCTTC. Its translation is CASSHEPGILYNEQFF.

This clonotype has at least ten counts. The chain carries TRBV27 and TRBJ2-2; 7 bases match TRBD2. Losses at the gene ends were 2 bases for V and 3 bases for J; bases not matched to a gene: 3. The CDR3 totals 15 residues. Germline V gene data show CDR1 as MNHEY and CDR2 as SMNVEV (reference sequence). CDR3 protein: CASSLAGEDTGELFF. The DNA of the CDR3 is TGTGCCAGCAGTTTAGCGGGAGAAGACACCGGGGAGCTGTTTTTT.

This clonotype was observed a few times. The rearrangement joins TRBV27 to TRBJ2-7; the D is unclear. The CDR3 is 14 residues long. The ends were cut back, 9 bases at V and 5 bases at J, with 20 bases in the middle. CDR1 is MNHEY and CDR2 is SMNVEV in the germline V gene (reference sequence). The CDR3 DNA reads as TGTGCCAGTGCCCCCGGAATCTACACCAACGAGCAGTACTTC. This codes for CASAPGIYTNEQYF.

The chain recombines TRBV4-3 with TRBJ1-2; 8 bases are a match to TRBD1. This CDR3 has 16 amino acids. V dropped 0 bases and J dropped 5; count of bases not matched to a gene: 8. The germline V gene has CDR1 LGHNA and CDR2 YSLEER. This CDR3 is CASSQDLGTGIYGYTF. The CDR3 DNA is TGCGCCAGCAGCCAAGATCTGGGGACAGGAATATATGGCTACACCTTC.

The chain uses TRBV7-9 and TRBJ2-1; weak D call: TRBD2 (6 bases). V lost 5 bases and J lost 8, with 16 bases in between. The CDR3 extends over 14 amino acids. Looked up from germline, CDR1 is SEHNR and CDR2 is FQNEAQ (reference sequence). DNA of the CDR3: TGTGCCAGCAGCCTTAGCGGTGTTGGGGATGAGCAGTTCTTC. This gives the protein CASSLSGVGDEQFF.

The V call is TRBV6-1, the J call TRBJ2-2; 7 bases line up with TRBD2. The CDR3 length is 14 residues. Germline V lookup: CDR1 MNHNS, CDR2 SASEGT. The ends lost 3 bases at V and 6 bases at J; junction bases unmatched: 4. This chain's CDR3 is CASSDGRGSGELFF. The CDR3 DNA reads as TGTGCCAGCAGTGACGGGCGGGGGTCCGGGGAGCTGTTTTTT.

The chain recombines TRBV4-1 with TRBJ2-1; TRBD2 aligns across 8 bases. This CDR3 region has 17 residues. Germline V gives CDR1 MGHRA, CDR2 YSYEKL. Unmatched junction bases numbered 5, after V lost 1 base and J lost 0 bases. This CDR3 reads CASSQAPSGSSYNEQFF. The CDR3 DNA is TGCGCCAGCAGCCAAGCCCCCAGCGGGAGCTCCTACAATGAGCAGTTCTTC.

This clonotype has just a few counts. V is TRBV27 and J is TRBJ2-5, with D tentatively TRBD2 (5 bases). The V end was cut by 0 bases, the J end by 2 bases, with 10 bases between. This CDR3 has 15 residues. The V gene's germline CDR1 is MNHEY and CDR2 SMNVEV (reference sequence). The CDR3 loop reads CASSLSDGIQETQYF. DNA of the CDR3: TGTGCCAGCAGTTTATCGGACGGGATACAAGAGACCCAGTACTTC.

Ten or more counts support this clonotype. The chain recombines TRBV29-1 with TRBJ2-5, with D possibly TRBD2 on 6 matching bases. CDR3 length: 14 amino acids. Looked up from germline, CDR1 is SQVTM and CDR2 is ANQGSEA. The germline V and J ends were trimmed by 4 bases and 1 base, with 13 bases remaining between them. DNA of the CDR3: TGCAGCGTTGTTGGGATTAGCGGCCAAGAGACCCAGTACTTC. The encoded protein is CSVVGISGQETQYF.

The table lists this clonotype with many counts. The chain recombines TRBV28 with TRBJ2-1; D unclear. CDR1 and CDR2 (germline): MDHEN, SYDVKM. CDR3 size: 15 residues. V dropped 3 bases and J dropped 7 bases, with 16 bases sitting between them. The CDR3 DNA follows: TGTGCCAGCAGTTTTACGGCTGAGTGGGTAAATGAGCAGTTCTTC. Protein: CASSFTAEWVNEQFF. The whole variable domain, remainder taken from reference TRBV28 and TRBJ2-1, is DVKVTQSSRYLVKRTGEKVFLECVQDMDHENMFWYRQDPGLGLRLIYFSYDVKMKEKGDIPEGYSVSREKKERFSLILESASTNQTSMYLCASSFTAEWVNEQFFGPGTRLTVL.

The chain has TRBV11-2 and TRBJ2-7; 9 bases are shared with TRBD1. This CDR3 is 17 amino acids long. Germline V gene sequence: CDR1 SGHAT, CDR2 FQNNGV. J gave up 7 bases and V 4 bases, and 17 bases lay outside the gene matches. As DNA, the CDR3 is TGTGCCAGCAGCTCCGTTCTATCTGGACAGGGGACGTGTGAGCAGTACTTC. The encoded protein is CASSSVLSGQGTCEQYF.

This clonotype was detected a few times. The J gene is TRBJ1-2, the V gene TRBV7-9; D is ambiguous. The V end lost 5 bases, the J end lost 6 bases, and 22 bases lay between the germline ends. There are 16 residues in the CDR3. Germline V CDR1 and CDR2: SEHNR, FQNEAQ (reference sequence). The CDR3 DNA reads as TGTGCCAGCAGCCCCCCGGATGGAAGGGAGATCCATGGCTACACCTTC. As protein: CASSPPDGREIHGYTF.

The J gene is TRBJ2-2, the V gene TRBV5-6; 8 bases are a match to TRBD1. In germline, CDR1 is SGHDT, CDR2 YYEEEE. V trimming: 2 bases; J trimming: 1 base; junction bases outside the gene matches: 4. This CDR3 comprises 16 residues. CDR3 region: CASSLTDRVNTGELFF. CDR3 nucleotides: TGTGCCAGCAGCTTAACGGACAGGGTGAACACCGGGGAGCTGTTTTTT.

A remark on this clonotype: Relative to the germline gene, one junction end is altered; a read error may explain this. The V gene is TRBV12-3 or TRBV12-4, the J gene TRBJ2-7; D is perhaps TRBD2 (6 bases). The CDR3 totals 13 residues. The CDR3 DNA follows: TGTGCCAGCAAACCGGGAGTCTCCTCCGAGCAGTACTTC. Translated: CASKPGVSSEQYF.

This chain uses TRBV2 with TRBJ2-1; 13 positions agree with TRBD2. Germline assignment: CDR1 SNHLY and CDR2 FYNNEI. The V gene end was trimmed by 6 bases and the J gene end by 5 bases; junction bases not matched to a gene: 4. The CDR3 covers 15 residues. CDR3 in DNA: TGTGCCAGCAGAGGGACTAGCGGGGAGAACAATGAGCAGTTCTTC. It specifies CASRGTSGENNEQFF.

This clonotype was counted a few times. The V gene is TRBV7-3, the J gene TRBJ2-6; D may be TRBD1 (6 bases). Germline CDR1 is SGHTA and CDR2 is FQGTGA. Trimming pared 4 bases from V and 4 bases from J, leaving 23 bases between. This CDR3 is built from 19 residues. This CDR3 is CASSSKADSSIAGANVLTF. CDR3 DNA sequence: TGTGCCAGCAGCTCTAAAGCGGACAGCTCCATTGCAGGGGCCAACGTCCTGACTTTC. The entire variable domain, with the rest obtained from reference TRBV7-3 and TRBJ2-6, is as follows: GAGVSQTPSNKVTEKGKYVELRCDPISGHTALYWYRQSLGQGPEFLIYFQGTGAADDSGLPNDRFFAVRPEGSVSTLKIQRTERGDSAVYLCASSSKADSSIAGANVLTFGAGSRLTVL.

The chain employs TRBV24-1 and TRBJ2-1; 10 nucleotides align to TRBD2. CDR1 is KGHDR and CDR2 is SFDVKD in the germline V gene. The CDR3 extends over 16 amino acids. V lost 4 bases and J lost 4; bases outside the gene matches: 6. The CDR3 protein is CATSDRLAGAYNEQFF. The CDR3 DNA is TGTGCCACCAGTGACCGGCTAGCGGGAGCGTACAATGAGCAGTTCTTC.

V gene TRBV3-1 combines with J gene TRBJ2-2, with D hard to call. Trimming took 4 bases from V and 0 from J, leaving 15 bases between them. Germline V gene data show CDR1 as LGHDT and CDR2 as YNNKEL (reference sequence). The CDR3 has 17 amino acids. CDR3 in amino acids: CASSLPPGLANTGELFF. Written as DNA, the CDR3 is TGTGCCAGCAGCCTCCCCCCCGGGTTAGCGAACACCGGGGAGCTGTTTTTT.

The chain carries TRBV20-1 and TRBJ2-3; 8 bases match TRBD2. V lost 0 bases to trimming and J lost 6 bases; unmatched junction nucleotides: 8. From germline, CDR1 is DFQATT and CDR2 SNEGSKA (reference sequence). The length of the CDR3 is 15 residues. CDR3: CSARDLSGVWDTQYF. CDR3 DNA sequence: TGCAGTGCTAGAGATCTTAGCGGGGTATGGGATACGCAGTATTTT.